This T cell receptor (beta chain) originates from a study of T cell responses to AZD1222 COVID-19 vaccine. General study points: Spike-wide vaccine-associated CD4 TCRs dominated at 160-218 and 743-854.

Assay used: immunoSEQ multiplex PCR; TCRdb lists only in-frame clones, some missing. The sample carries 140,000 to 150,000 clones, about nine tenths recorded once. From germline, CDR1 is SGHVS and CDR2 FQNEAQ. The CDR3 totals 14 residues. V was clipped by 7 bases and J by 5 bases, with 12 bases between them. As for this clone: Its cognate antigen is unknown.

The sample was peripheral blood, taken on day 0 of AZD1222 vaccination. The chain has TRBV7-8 and TRBJ1-6; tentative D call: TRBD1 (5 bases). This sequence originates from an adult in good health. CDR3 amino acids: CASTGGVDNSPLHF. For the CDR3, the DNA is TGTGCCAGCACCGGGGGAGTCGATAATTCACCCCTCCACTTT.